This TCR beta chain was sequenced for a study of vaccination and CD4 T cells after COVID-19. As for the study in general: Cultures serving as controls received a peptide pool (CEFX or HIV-1 Nef) or no peptide.

As to this clonotype: What it binds is unknown.

Treatment denoted: roughly 11-day PBMC culture with coronavirus spike peptide pools or control peptides (ViraFEST assay). Harvesting of the unexposed donor's CD4+ T cells predated the COVID-19 pandemic (2011-2018). ViraFEST sequenced TCRs after peptide-pool expansion of antigen-specific T cells. Cultured CD4+ T-cell DNA underwent Oncomine TCR Beta short-read sequencing. TCRdb reanalysed the PCR reads using MiXCR and keeps one entry per CDR3 protein. The table has around 8,000 distinct CDR3 sequences, 35% to 55% seen once. Per germline, CDR1 SGHTA and CDR2 FQGNSA. Trimming shortened V by 7 bases and J by 0 bases, and 13 bases separated the two germline ends. This CDR3 is 15 amino acids long.

The chain is built from TRBV7-2 and TRBJ2-1; weak D call: TRBD1 (6 bases). The source is a human donor in good health. The sample comprised CD4+ T cells from blood, cultured in vitro. CDR3: CASNEQGSSYNEQFF. CDR3 DNA sequence: TGTGCCAGCAACGAACAGGGCAGCTCCTACAATGAGCAGTTCTTC.